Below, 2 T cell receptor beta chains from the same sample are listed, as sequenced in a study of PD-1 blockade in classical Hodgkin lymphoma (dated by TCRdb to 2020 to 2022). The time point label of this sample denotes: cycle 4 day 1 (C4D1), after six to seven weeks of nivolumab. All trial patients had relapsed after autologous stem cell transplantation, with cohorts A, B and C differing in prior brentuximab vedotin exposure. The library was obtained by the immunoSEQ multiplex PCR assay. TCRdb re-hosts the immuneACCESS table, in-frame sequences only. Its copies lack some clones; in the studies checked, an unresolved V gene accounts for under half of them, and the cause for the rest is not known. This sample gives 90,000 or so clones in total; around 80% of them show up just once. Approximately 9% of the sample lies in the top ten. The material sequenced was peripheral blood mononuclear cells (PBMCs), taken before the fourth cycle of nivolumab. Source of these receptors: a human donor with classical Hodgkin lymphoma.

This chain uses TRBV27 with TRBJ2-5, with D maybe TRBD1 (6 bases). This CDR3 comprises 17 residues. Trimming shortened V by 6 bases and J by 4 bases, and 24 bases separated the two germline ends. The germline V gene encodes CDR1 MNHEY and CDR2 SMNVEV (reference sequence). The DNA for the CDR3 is TGTGCCAGCAGCCGAAAGCCCCCACAGGGCGCGGTAGAGACCCAGTACTTC. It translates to CASSRKPPQGAVETQYF.

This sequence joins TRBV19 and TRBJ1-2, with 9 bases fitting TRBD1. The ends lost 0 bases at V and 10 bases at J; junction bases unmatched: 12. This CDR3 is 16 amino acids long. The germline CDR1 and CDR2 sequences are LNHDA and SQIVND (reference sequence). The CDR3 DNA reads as TGTGCCAGTAGTATAGATCAAGAGGGGGACAGGGCCGACTACACCTTC. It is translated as CASSIDQEGDRADYTF.